The 27 T cell receptor beta chains listed next were all sequenced from one sample in a study of cytomegalovirus exposure and HLA in healthy donors. The study ran its PCR with 60 Vbeta and 13 Jbeta primers. TCRdb's copy holds only in-frame clones and misses some; the assay was immunoSEQ multiplex PCR. The table records around 150,000 clones, roughly four fifths of them present only once. Sequencing was carried out using PBMCs. These receptors all stem from a woman in her fifties or sixties in good health and CMV-seropositive.

The chain employs TRBV5-1 and TRBJ2-2; 12 bases agree with TRBD1. Germline loops: CDR1 SGHRS, CDR2 YFSETQ. Trimming cost V 0 bases and J 6 bases; bases outside gene matches: 3. This CDR3 is 16 amino acids long. CDR3 sequence reads: CASSLEGQGAAGELFF. CDR3 in DNA: TGCGCCAGCAGCTTGGAGGGACAGGGGGCCGCCGGGGAGCTGTTTTTT.

This chain links TRBV18 with TRBJ2-5; D possibly corresponds to TRBD2 (5 bases). CDR3 length equals 13 residues. From germline, CDR1 is KGHSH and CDR2 LQKENI. V dropped 3 bases and J dropped 4 bases, with 9 bases sitting between them. The CDR3 DNA sequence: TGTGCCAGCTCACCTCGGGGTCTAGAGACCCAGTACTTC. The encoded protein is CASSPRGLETQYF.

The V call is TRBV9, the J call TRBJ1-1; 8 bases map to TRBD1. V lost 3 bases and J lost 4; bases outside the gene matches: 5. The germline CDR1 and CDR2 sequences are SGDLS and YYNGEE. The CDR3 spans 14 residues. The CDR3: CASSATGVITEAFF. The DNA for the CDR3 is TGTGCCAGCAGCGCGACAGGGGTGATCACTGAAGCTTTCTTT.

Comments on this clone: The junction differs from germline at one of its ends, possibly a read error. The chain uses TRBV7-9 and TRBJ2-2; D not resolved. This CDR3 region has 13 residues. Per germline, CDR1 SEHNR and CDR2 FQNEAQ (reference sequence). This CDR3 is CSSSLRSHGELFF. DNA for the CDR3: TGTTCCAGCAGCTTGAGAAGTCACGGGGAGCTGTTTTTT.

This clone was found a few times. The chain carries TRBV14 and TRBJ2-1, with 12 bases aligning to TRBD2. After removal of 3 bases from V and 1 base from J, the junction contained 1 base not matched to a gene. The CDR3 totals 16 residues. Germline V gene sequence: CDR1 SGHDN, CDR2 FVKESK. CDR3 nucleotides: TGTGCCAGCAGCCAGCTAGCGGGGGGGTCCTACAATGAGCAGTTCTTC. It yields the protein CASSQLAGGSYNEQFF.

V gene TRBV29-1 combines with J gene TRBJ1-6; possible D gene TRBD1, 5 bases. This CDR3 is 14 amino acids long. V lost 4 bases and J 8 bases, leaving 15 bases between the germline ends. CDR1 and CDR2 (germline): SQVTM, ANQGSEA. CDR3 coding DNA: TGCAGCGTTGGGGAAAGAGGCAGGGATTCACCCCTCCACTTT. This sequence encodes CSVGERGRDSPLHF.

V and J are TRBV5-5 and TRBJ2-3; 9 nucleotides line up with TRBD1. Germline trimming cut 2 bases from V and 1 base from J; bases unmatched to any gene: 2. From germline, CDR1 is SGHKS and CDR2 YYEKEE (reference sequence). The CDR3 runs to 15 residues. The CDR3 sequence is CASSLQGAGTDTQYF. CDR3 bases: TGTGCCAGCAGCTTACAGGGGGCCGGCACAGATACGCAGTATTTT.

The chain recombines TRBV5-1 with TRBJ2-3; 8 bases line up with TRBD2. CDR3 length: 16 residues. Germline trimming cut 0 bases from V and 5 bases from J; bases unmatched to any gene: 8. Germline V CDR1 and CDR2: SGHRS, YFSETQ. The CDR3 DNA follows: TGCGCCAGCAGCTTGGGGTCGGGGGGGGGCAAAGATACGCAGTATTTT. This gives the protein CASSLGSGGGKDTQYF.

The gene calls are TRBV29-1 and TRBJ2-5; 8 bases agree with TRBD2. Looked up from germline, CDR1 is SQVTM and CDR2 is ANQGSEA. With 7 bases clipped from V and 4 bases from J, the junction kept 11 bases outside the gene matches. This CDR3 is built from 14 residues. CDR3 loop: CSDRPAGVIETQYF. The CDR3 DNA follows: TGCAGCGACCGCCCAGCGGGGGTAATAGAGACCCAGTACTTC. Filled out from reference TRBV29-1 and TRBJ2-5, the complete variable domain reads SAVISQKPSRDICQRGTSLTIQCQVDSQVTMMFWYRQQPGQSLTLIATANQGSEATYESGFVIDKFPISRPNLTFSTLTVSNMSPEDSSIYLCSDRPAGVIETQYFGPGTRLLVL.

The chain couples TRBV2 to TRBJ1-3; TRBD1 aligns across 8 bases. The CDR3 covers 17 residues. Germline V lookup: CDR1 SNHLY, CDR2 FYNNEI. Trimming cost V 6 bases and J 4 bases; bases outside gene matches: 14. CDR3 region: CASSPAVGQARGNTIYF. The CDR3 coding sequence is TGTGCCAGCAGCCCGGCTGTGGGACAGGCAAGGGGAAACACCATATATTTT.

This chain uses TRBV5-1 with TRBJ1-4; 7 nucleotides line up with TRBD1. CDR1 is SGHRS, CDR2 YFSETQ, per germline. The CDR3 is made up of 15 amino acids. After removal of 3 bases from V and 3 bases from J, the junction contained 5 bases not matched to a gene. The CDR3 nucleotides read TGCGCCAGCAGCTCCACAGGGACAGCTAATGAAAAACTGTTTTTT. Its translation is CASSSTGTANEKLFF.

The gene calls are TRBV2 and TRBJ1-2; 9 bases are shared with TRBD1. The germline gives CDR1 SNHLY, CDR2 FYNNEI. V shed 4 bases and J 3 bases; nucleotides not matched to a gene: 0. The CDR3 consists of 13 residues. The CDR3 DNA reads TGTGCCAGCAGTGGGACAGGGGACTATGGCTACACCTTC. Its protein is CASSGTGDYGYTF.

This rearrangement joins TRBV7-9 to TRBJ2-4; 7 bases are shared with TRBD2. The length of the CDR3 is 15 residues. Germline V gene lookup returns CDR1 SEHNR and CDR2 FQNEAQ (reference sequence). V shed 7 bases, J shed 3 bases, and the junction held 9 bases outside the gene matches. DNA for the CDR3: TGTGCCAGCACCCCAGCGGGCGGGGGCAAAAACATTCAGTACTTC. This gives the protein CASTPAGGGKNIQYF.

The chain links TRBV27 to TRBJ2-7; a weak D match, TRBD2 (6 bases). Trimming stripped 6 bases from V and 3 bases from J, with 21 bases between. CDR1 is MNHEY, CDR2 SMNVEV, per germline (reference sequence). The CDR3 loop spans 16 amino acids. The CDR3 spells CASRLSYGGEHYEQYF. CDR3 nucleotide sequence: TGTGCCAGCAGACTCTCGTACGGCGGGGAGCACTACGAGCAGTACTTC.

This clone was seen a few times. The chain employs TRBV5-6 and TRBJ2-5; D may be TRBD2 (6 bases). CDR3 length: 13 amino acids. Germline-derived CDR1 and CDR2 are SGHDT and YYEEEE. Trimming shortened V by 4 bases and J by 4 bases, and 11 bases separated the two germline ends. Written as DNA, the CDR3 is TGTGCCAGCAGCCCGGCACTAGCAGAGACCCAGTACTTC. Protein sequence: CASSPALAETQYF. Filled out from reference TRBV5-6 and TRBJ2-5, the complete variable domain reads DAGVTQSPTHLIKTRGQQVTLRCSPKSGHDTVSWYQQALGQGPQFIFQYYEEEERQRGNFPDRFSGHQFPNYSSELNVNALLLGDSALYLCASSPALAETQYFGPGTRLLVL.

CDR3: CASNPGGMNTGELFF. As DNA, the CDR3 is TGTGCCAGCAACCCAGGGGGCATGAACACCGGGGAGCTGTTTTTT. This chain links TRBV6-1 with TRBJ2-2, with 8 positions matching TRBD1. V trimming: 7 bases; J trimming: 1 base; junction bases outside the gene matches: 5. CDR1 MNHNS and CDR2 SASEGT come from the germline V gene. There are 15 residues in the CDR3.

CDR3: CASSPKGENTEAFF. As DNA, the CDR3 is TGTGCCAGCAGCCCTAAGGGGGAGAACACTGAAGCTTTCTTT. The chain uses TRBV7-9 and TRBJ1-1, with a weak D call TRBD1 (6 bases). Per germline, CDR1 SEHNR and CDR2 FQNEAQ (reference sequence). CDR3 size: 14 residues. With 5 bases removed from V and 1 base from J, the gap between germline ends came to 11 bases.

In its sample, this clone was seen once. The CDR3 sequence is CASSQEARGSSYEQYF. DNA of the CDR3: TGCGCCAGCAGCCAAGAAGCGCGAGGTAGCTCCTACGAGCAGTACTTC. V is TRBV4-1 and J is TRBJ2-5; D not resolved. The closer fit of TRBJ2-7 to the DNA end suggests the J call may be wrong. From germline, CDR1 is MGHRA and CDR2 YSYEKL. The CDR3 is 16 residues long.

Here the CDR3 DNA reads TGTGCCAGCAGCCATAGACTAGCGGGGAACAATGAGCAGTTCTTC. Amino acid sequence: CASSHRLAGNNEQFF. The chain uses TRBV4-2 and TRBJ2-1; 11 bases agree with TRBD2. This CDR3 comprises 15 residues. V was clipped by 3 bases and J by 5 bases; unmatched bases: 3. Germline lookup yields CDR1 LGHNA and CDR2 YNFKEQ.

The gene calls are TRBV4-1 and TRBJ1-1; D gene ambiguous. The CDR3 contains 14 residues. Germline CDR1 reads MGHRA; CDR2 reads YSYEKL. Trimming stripped 0 bases from V and 7 bases from J, with 12 bases between. The CDR3 DNA reads as TGCGCCAGCAGCCAAGATCAGGTGATGGGTGAAGCTTTCTTT. This codes for CASSQDQVMGEAFF.

The chain uses TRBV5-1 and TRBJ2-5; a possible D gene is TRBD1 (6 bases). Germline V gene sequence: CDR1 SGHRS, CDR2 YFSETQ. The CDR3 has 16 residues. Trimming removed 0 bases at V and 1 base at J, with 13 bases between. CDR3 loop: CASSLGLARGQETQYF. CDR3 in DNA: TGCGCCAGCAGCTTGGGTCTCGCCAGGGGCCAAGAGACCCAGTACTTC.

The rearrangement links TRBV4-1 to TRBJ2-5; the match to TRBD2 covers 12 bases. Germline CDR1 MGHRA, CDR2 YSYEKL. After removal of 0 bases from V and 3 bases from J, the junction contained 2 bases not matched to a gene. The CDR3 extends over 16 amino acids. The CDR3, as DNA: TGCGCCAGCAGCCAAGACGGACTAGCGGGGAAAGAGACCCAGTACTTC. The encoded protein is CASSQDGLAGKETQYF.

The rearrangement joins TRBV7-9 to TRBJ2-1; the match to TRBD1 covers 12 bases. The CDR3 covers 16 residues. Germline loops: CDR1 SEHNR, CDR2 FQNEAQ (reference sequence). Losses at the gene ends were 3 bases for V and 7 bases for J; bases not matched to a gene: 7. CDR3 coding DNA: TGTGCCAGCAGCTTGGGGGACAGGGGGCGCTTTAATGAGCAGTTCTTC. It is translated as CASSLGDRGRFNEQFF.

V and J are TRBV7-8 and TRBJ2-5; TRBD2 is a possible D gene (6 bases). Trimming removed 2 bases at V and 1 base at J, with 8 bases between. This CDR3 has 14 amino acids. Per the germline V gene, CDR1 is SGHVS and CDR2 is FQNEAQ. CDR3 coding DNA: TGTGCCAGCAGCTTAAGGAGGGGCCAAGAGACCCAGTACTTC. This sequence encodes CASSLRRGQETQYF.

This clone has only one observation. The chain has TRBV6-1 and TRBJ1-1, with D possibly matching TRBD1 (6 bases). In germline, CDR1 is MNHNS, CDR2 SASEGT. V was clipped by 6 bases and J by 1 base, with 12 bases between them. This CDR3 region has 14 residues. The CDR3: CASSQTGRNTEAFF. DNA for the CDR3: TGTGCCAGCAGCCAAACAGGGAGGAACACTGAAGCTTTCTTT.

The rearrangement links TRBV10-1 to TRBJ2-3, with D perhaps TRBD2 (5 bases). The CDR3 extends over 15 amino acids. Germline V gene data show CDR1 as WNHNN and CDR2 as SYGVQD (reference sequence). Trimming left V 6 bases short and J 3 bases short, with 16 bases between. CDR3 residues: CASSFGGSQTDTQYF. Here the CDR3 DNA reads TGCGCCAGCAGCTTCGGAGGTTCTCAAACAGATACGCAGTATTTT.

The chain is built from TRBV20-1 and TRBJ2-7; D is undetermined. The CDR3 covers 11 residues. Per the germline V gene, CDR1 is DFQATT and CDR2 is SNEGSKA (reference sequence). V was clipped by 3 bases and J by 4 bases, with 7 bases between them. CDR3 region: CSASGPYEQYF. In nucleotides, the CDR3 is TGCAGTGCTAGTGGGCCGTACGAGCAGTACTTC.